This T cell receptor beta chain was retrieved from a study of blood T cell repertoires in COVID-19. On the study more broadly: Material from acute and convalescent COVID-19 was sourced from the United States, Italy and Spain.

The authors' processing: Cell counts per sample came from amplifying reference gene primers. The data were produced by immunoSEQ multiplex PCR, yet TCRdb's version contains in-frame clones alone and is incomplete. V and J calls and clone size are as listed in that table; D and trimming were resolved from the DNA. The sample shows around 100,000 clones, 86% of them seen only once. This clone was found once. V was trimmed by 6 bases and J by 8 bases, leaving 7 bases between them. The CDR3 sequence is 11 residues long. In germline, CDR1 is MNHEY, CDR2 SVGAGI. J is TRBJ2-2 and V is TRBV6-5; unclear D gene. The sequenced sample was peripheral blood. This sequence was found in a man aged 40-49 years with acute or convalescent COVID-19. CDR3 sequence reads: CASRTDGELFF. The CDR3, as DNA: TGTGCCAGCAGAACAGATGGGGAGCTGTTTTTT.